This TCR beta chain was obtained from a study of T cell repertoires in cytomegalovirus infection. Whole-study context: In public TCR beta signatures, there were indications of both CMV infection and matching HLA type.

The junction had 5 bases not matched to a gene; V was cut back by 2 bases and J by 1 base. CDR1 SGHAT and CDR2 FQNNGV come from the germline V gene. This CDR3 region has 15 residues. This clonotype was observed many times. In TCRdb, the reads were re-called with MiXCR into one record per CDR3 protein. Altogether 450,000 to 550,000 distinct CDR3 sequences are present, 16% being singletons, with the ten largest covering 20% to 30%. Sequencing input: CD8+ T cells from PBMCs. The V call is TRBV11-2, the J call TRBJ2-7; 7 bases line up with TRBD2. This clonotype was sampled from a human donor in good health (CMV status not recorded). Some clones in this sample may be carry-over from other donors' samples. Here the CDR3 DNA reads TGTGCCAGCAGCTTAAGGGCTAGCGGATCCTACGAGCAGTACTTC. Amino acid sequence: CASSLRASGSYEQYF.